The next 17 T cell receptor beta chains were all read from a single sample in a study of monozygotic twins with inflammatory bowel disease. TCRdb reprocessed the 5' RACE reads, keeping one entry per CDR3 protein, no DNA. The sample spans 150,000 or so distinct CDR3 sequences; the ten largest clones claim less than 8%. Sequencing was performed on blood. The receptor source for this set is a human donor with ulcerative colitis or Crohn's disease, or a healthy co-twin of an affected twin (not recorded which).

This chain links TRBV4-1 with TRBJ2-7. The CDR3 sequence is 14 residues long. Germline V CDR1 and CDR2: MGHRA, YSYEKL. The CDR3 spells CASSQDTEVYEQYF.

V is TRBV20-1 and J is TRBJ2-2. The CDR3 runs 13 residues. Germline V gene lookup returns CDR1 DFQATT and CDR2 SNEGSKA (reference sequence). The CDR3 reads CSAREDGTGELFF.

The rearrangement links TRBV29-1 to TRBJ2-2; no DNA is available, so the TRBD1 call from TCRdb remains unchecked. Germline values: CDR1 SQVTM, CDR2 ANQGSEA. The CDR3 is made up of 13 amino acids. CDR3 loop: CSVDPGYTGELFF.

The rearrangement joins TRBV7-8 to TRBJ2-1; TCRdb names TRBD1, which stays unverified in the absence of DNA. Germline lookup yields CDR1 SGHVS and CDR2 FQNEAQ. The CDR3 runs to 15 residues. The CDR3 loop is CASSLRQGLYNEQFF. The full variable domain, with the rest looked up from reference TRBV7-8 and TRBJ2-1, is GAGVSQSPRYKVAKRGQDVALRCDPISGHVSLFWYQQALGQGPEFLTYFQNEAQLDKSGLPSDRFFAERPEGSVSTLKIQRTQQEDSAVYLCASSLRQGLYNEQFFGPGTRLTVL.

CDR3 sequence: CASRRESSYNEQFF. This rearrangement joins TRBV7-2 to TRBJ2-1; absent DNA, TCRdb's TRBD2 call cannot be checked. Germline loops: CDR1 SGHTA, CDR2 FQGNSA. CDR3 length equals 14 residues.

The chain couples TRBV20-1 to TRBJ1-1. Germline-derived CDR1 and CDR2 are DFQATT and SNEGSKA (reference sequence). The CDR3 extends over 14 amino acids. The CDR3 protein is CSARDRRPFTEAFF.

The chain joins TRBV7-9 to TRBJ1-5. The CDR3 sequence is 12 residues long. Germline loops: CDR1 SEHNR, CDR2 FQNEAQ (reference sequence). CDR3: CASSFEGQPQHF.

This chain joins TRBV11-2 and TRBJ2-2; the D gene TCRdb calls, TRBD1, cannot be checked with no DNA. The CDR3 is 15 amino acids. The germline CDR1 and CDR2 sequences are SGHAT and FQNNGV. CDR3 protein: CASSSGQINTGELFF. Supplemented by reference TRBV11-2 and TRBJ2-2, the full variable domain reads EAGVAQSPRYKIIEKRQSVAFWCNPISGHATLYWYQQILGQGPKLLIQFQNNGVVDDSQLPKDRFSAERLKGVDSTLKIQPAKLEDSAVYLCASSSGQINTGELFFGEGSRLTVL.

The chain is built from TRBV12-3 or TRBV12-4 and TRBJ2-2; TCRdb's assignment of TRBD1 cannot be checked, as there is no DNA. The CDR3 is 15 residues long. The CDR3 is CASSTGTGYTGELFF.

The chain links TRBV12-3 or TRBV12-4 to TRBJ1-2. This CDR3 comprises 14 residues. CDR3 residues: CASSTTGRTVGYTF.

CDR3 region: CASSLRGRADTGELFF. The V gene is TRBV27, the J gene TRBJ2-2; TCRdb indicates TRBD2, and absent DNA this call remains unverified. This CDR3 spans 16 amino acids. The germline V gene encodes CDR1 MNHEY and CDR2 SMNVEV (reference sequence).

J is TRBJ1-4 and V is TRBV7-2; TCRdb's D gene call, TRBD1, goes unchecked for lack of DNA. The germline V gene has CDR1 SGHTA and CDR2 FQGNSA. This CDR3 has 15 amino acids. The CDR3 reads CASSLAGRESEKLFF. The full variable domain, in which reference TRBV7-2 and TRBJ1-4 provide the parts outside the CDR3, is GAGVSQSPSNKVTEKGKDVELRCDPISGHTALYWYRQSLGQGLEFLIYFQGNSAPDKSGLPSDRFSAERTGGSVSTLTIQRTQQEDSAVYLCASSLAGRESEKLFFGSGTQLSVL.

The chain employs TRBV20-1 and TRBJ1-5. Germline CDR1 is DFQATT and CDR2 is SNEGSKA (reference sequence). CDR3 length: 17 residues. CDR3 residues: CSAREFRGVVSNQPQHF.

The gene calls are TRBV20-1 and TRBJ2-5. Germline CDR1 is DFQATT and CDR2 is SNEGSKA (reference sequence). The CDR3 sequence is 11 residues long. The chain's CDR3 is CSAGDAETQYF.

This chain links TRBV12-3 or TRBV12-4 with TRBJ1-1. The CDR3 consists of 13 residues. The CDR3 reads CAIGQFLYTEAFF.

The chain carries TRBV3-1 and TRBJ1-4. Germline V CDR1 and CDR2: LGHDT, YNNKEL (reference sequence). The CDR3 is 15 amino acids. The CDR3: CASSLMKGRFEKLFF.

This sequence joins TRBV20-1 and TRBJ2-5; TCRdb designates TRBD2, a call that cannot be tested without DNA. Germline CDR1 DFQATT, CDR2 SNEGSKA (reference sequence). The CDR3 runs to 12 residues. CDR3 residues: CSAKAGVETQYF.